This passage covers 5 T cell receptor beta chains from one sample sequenced in a study of CXCR3-negative and CXCR3-positive naive CD8 T cells. The authors made the TRB cDNA libraries by 5' RACE using UMI labels. TCRdb re-called the 5' RACE reads; every CDR3 protein appears as one record, without DNA. The sample data list about 43,000 distinct CDR3 sequences. Source material: memory CD8+ T cells from blood. The receptors derive from a human donor in good health. Some clones in this sample may be carry-over from other donors' samples.

V usage is TRBV7-3 and J usage is TRBJ2-1; TCRdb reports TRBD2, a call that lacks DNA to check it against. Germline CDR1 reads SGHTA; CDR2 reads FQGTGA. There are 14 residues in the CDR3. This CDR3 is CASSAGGAGNEQFF.

This chain joins TRBV13 and TRBJ2-1; as DNA is missing, the TRBD1 call by TCRdb cannot be tested. CDR3 length: 12 amino acids. Germline-derived CDR1 and CDR2 are PRHDT and FYEKMQ (reference sequence). CDR3 region: CASSSGGTEQFF.

This chain joins TRBV9 and TRBJ2-6; TCRdb indicates TRBD2, and absent DNA this call remains unverified. This CDR3 has 20 amino acids. Germline V gene sequence: CDR1 SGDLS, CDR2 YYNGEE. The chain's CDR3 is CASSEPRGGAVLSGANVLTF.

This rearrangement joins TRBV25-1 to TRBJ1-1. The CDR3 length is 12 residues. Germline V gives CDR1 MGHDK, CDR2 SYGVNS. The CDR3 loop is CAGGPTNTEAFF. Complete variable domain (other parts from reference TRBV25-1 and TRBJ1-1): EADIYQTPRYLVIGTGKKITLECSQTMGHDKMYWYQQDPGMELHLIHYSYGVNSTEKGDLSSESTVSRIRTEHFPLTLESARPSHTSQYLCAGGPTNTEAFFGQGTRLTVV.

Its frequency marks this clonotype as medium-sized. The V call is TRBV12-3 or TRBV12-4, the J call TRBJ2-2. The CDR3 extends over 14 amino acids. CDR3 protein: CASRTTAIGGELFF.